One sample yielded the 14 T cell receptor beta chains listed below, sequenced in a study of cytomegalovirus exposure and HLA in healthy donors. Clones were sequenced by immunoSEQ multiplex PCR, and TCRdb holds only the in-frame ones, with some missing. Here the sample spans about 180,000 clones, about nine tenths being singletons. The sample taken for sequencing was PBMCs. These TCRs come from a man between 18 and 29 years old in good health and CMV-seropositive.

V usage is TRBV6-4 and J usage is TRBJ1-4, with D possibly TRBD1 on 6 matching bases. Germline-derived CDR1 and CDR2 are MRHNA and SNTAGT. The CDR3 runs 17 residues. Trimming shortened V by 3 bases and J by 0 bases, and 14 bases separated the two germline ends. DNA for the CDR3: TGTGCCAGCAGTGAACCAGGGGAACCCTCAACTAATGAAAAACTGTTTTTT. The encoded protein is CASSEPGEPSTNEKLFF.

The rearrangement uses TRBV4-3 and TRBJ1-2, with D perhaps matching TRBD1 (5 bases). CDR3 length: 16 residues. Trimming removed 2 bases at V and 3 bases at J, with 16 bases between. Germline V gene data show CDR1 as LGHNA and CDR2 as YSLEER. The CDR3 DNA reads TGCGCCAGCAGCCAAACCCCGGGAGGAGGGGACTATGGCTACACCTTC. This encodes CASSQTPGGGDYGYTF.

The chain employs TRBV20-1 and TRBJ1-1; TRBD1 is a possible D gene (6 bases). V was clipped by 1 base and J by 6 bases, with 6 bases between them. The CDR3 totals 11 residues. The germline V gene encodes CDR1 DFQATT and CDR2 SNEGSKA (reference sequence). In DNA, the CDR3 is TGCAGTGCTAGAGCAGGGGCTGAAGCTTTCTTT. Translating gives CSARAGAEAFF.

The chain recombines TRBV7-9 with TRBJ2-7; 15 bases fit TRBD2. V was pared by 7 bases and J by 5 bases, with 15 bases of the junction left unmatched. This CDR3 is built from 18 residues. The germline V gene has CDR1 SEHNR and CDR2 FQNEAQ (reference sequence). This CDR3 is CASTPGLAGGFVIHEQYF. In DNA form, the CDR3 reads TGTGCCAGCACTCCGGGACTAGCGGGGGGTTTTGTAATCCACGAGCAGTACTTC.

The chain joins TRBV4-3 to TRBJ2-7; D remains ambiguous. There are 16 residues in the CDR3. Trimming shortened V by 0 bases and J by 2 bases, and 14 bases separated the two germline ends. The germline gives CDR1 LGHNA, CDR2 YSLEER. The CDR3 coding sequence is TGCGCCAGCAGCCAAGAGTATACAGTACAGCCCTACGAGCAGTACTTC. Encoded protein: CASSQEYTVQPYEQYF.

The rearrangement links TRBV5-1 to TRBJ1-1; D unresolved. Trimming took off 0 bases at V and 0 bases at J, with 6 bases between the two ends. This CDR3 has 14 residues. Germline V gene lookup returns CDR1 SGHRS and CDR2 YFSETQ. The CDR3 coding sequence is TGCGCCAGCAGCTTGGTGAGGATGAACACTGAAGCTTTCTTT. Its translation: CASSLVRMNTEAFF. The whole variable domain, filled in from reference TRBV5-1 and TRBJ1-1, reads KAGVTQTPRYLIKTRGQQVTLSCSPISGHRSVSWYQQTPGQGLQFLFEYFSETQRNKGNFPGRFSGRQFSNSRSEMNVSTLELGDSALYLCASSLVRMNTEAFFGQGTRLTVV.

The gene calls are TRBV25-1 and TRBJ2-1, with 7 positions matching TRBD2. Unmatched junction bases numbered 11, after V lost 2 bases and J lost 7 bases. Germline V gene sequence: CDR1 MGHDK, CDR2 SYGVNS. CDR3 length: 16 residues. Written as DNA, the CDR3 is TGTGCCAGCAGTGAAGTAGGCGGGAGAAAACAAAATGAGCAGTTCTTC. It codes for CASSEVGGRKQNEQFF.

The chain is built from TRBV4-3 and TRBJ2-7; a weak D match, TRBD2 (6 bases). With 4 bases removed from V and 5 bases from J, the gap between germline ends came to 24 bases. The CDR3 is made up of 17 amino acids. Germline lookup yields CDR1 LGHNA and CDR2 YSLEER. The CDR3 sequence: CASSRSLMGREQNEQYF. The CDR3 DNA is TGCGCCAGCAGCCGGTCCTTGATGGGTCGGGAGCAGAACGAGCAGTACTTC.

The chain is built from TRBV19 and TRBJ2-7; 9 bases align to TRBD1. The CDR3 has 14 amino acids. Per the germline V gene, CDR1 is LNHDA and CDR2 is SQIVND (reference sequence). The V segment lost 7 bases and the J segment 6 bases; nucleotides outside the gene matches: 10. CDR3 amino acids: CASTAGTGRREQYF. CDR3 DNA sequence: TGTGCCAGTACGGCGGGGACAGGGAGGCGCGAGCAGTACTTC.

The chain uses TRBV6-5 and TRBJ1-4; 7 positions agree with TRBD1. V was pared by 7 bases and J by 5 bases, with 4 bases of the junction left unmatched. The CDR3 has 13 amino acids. The germline V gene has CDR1 MNHEY and CDR2 SVGAGI. The CDR3 reads CASKEGANEKLFF. CDR3 DNA sequence: TGTGCCAGCAAAGAGGGGGCGAATGAAAAACTGTTTTTT.

The V gene is TRBV7-2, the J gene TRBJ2-5; D might be TRBD1 (6 bases). Trimming pared 3 bases from V and 4 bases from J, leaving 12 bases between. CDR1 is SGHTA, CDR2 FQGNSA, per germline. The CDR3 loop spans 14 amino acids. The CDR3 here is CASSLQGTSETQYF. The CDR3 DNA reads as TGTGCCAGCAGCTTGCAGGGGACCTCAGAGACCCAGTACTTC.

The rearrangement joins TRBV18 to TRBJ1-5; 8 nucleotides agree with TRBD1. The CDR3 extends over 14 amino acids. Germline values: CDR1 KGHSH, CDR2 LQKENI. Unmatched junction bases numbered 3, after V lost 3 bases and J lost 5 bases. The CDR3 DNA follows: TGTGCCAGCTCACCTTCAGGGGGCGATCAGCCCCAGCATTTT. This translates into CASSPSGGDQPQHF.

This clone was seen just once. The V and J genes are TRBV10-3 and TRBJ1-1; D is ambiguous. The CDR3 consists of 15 residues. Germline V gives CDR1 ENHRY, CDR2 SYGVKD. The V end was cut by 6 bases, the J end by 1 base, with 15 bases between. The CDR3 spells CAIRPSRTGNTEAFF. CDR3 sequence (DNA): TGTGCCATCAGGCCCTCTAGAACGGGGAACACTGAAGCTTTCTTT.

The chain couples TRBV9 to TRBJ2-1; possible D gene TRBD2, 6 bases. Germline loops: CDR1 SGDLS, CDR2 YYNGEE. CDR3 length: 16 amino acids. With 0 bases removed from V and 0 bases from J, the gap between germline ends came to 10 bases. The CDR3 sequence is CASSVGGRSSYNEQFF. The CDR3 DNA reads as TGTGCCAGCAGCGTAGGAGGGAGGAGCTCCTACAATGAGCAGTTCTTC.